This T cell receptor (beta chain) is drawn from a study of PD-1 blockade in mismatch repair-deficient tumors. Study as a whole: Patients had approximately 12 mismatch repair-deficient cancer types, all previously treated and progressing.

Only in-frame clones appear in the TCRdb table, and some are missing; sequencing was by immunoSEQ multiplex PCR. The profile shows tens of thousands of clones, roughly 80% of them singletons. Germline V gives CDR1 LNHDA, CDR2 SQIVND (reference sequence). The CDR3 has 12 amino acids. V lost 3 bases and J lost 11, with 13 bases in between. PCR or immunohistochemistry showed mismatch repair deficiency in every enrolled patient. A few pembrolizumab responders had their TCRs sequenced. This sequence originates from an adult with mismatch repair-deficient cancer. The sequencing used peripheral blood, collected 12 weeks after starting pembrolizumab. This chain joins TRBV19 and TRBJ1-1; D gene ambiguous. The CDR3 loop is CASSIRAGKAFF. In nucleotides, the CDR3 is TGTGCCAGTAGTATTAGGGCAGGAAAGGCTTTCTTT. Full variable domain (remainder filled in from reference TRBV19 and TRBJ1-1): DGGITQSPKYLFRKEGQNVTLSCEQNLNHDAMYWYRQDPGQGLRLIYYSQIVNDFQKGDIAEGYSVSREKKESFPLTVTSAQKNPTAFYLCASSIRAGKAFFGQGTRLTVV.